This note documents a single TCR beta chain sequence. What it binds is unknown. The data stem from a study of cytomegalovirus exposure and HLA in healthy donors. PCR was performed using 60 Vbeta and 13 Jbeta primers. TCRdb keeps only in-frame clones here, not all; method: immunoSEQ multiplex PCR. Among approximately 120,000 clones listed, 65% to 80% were seen once. Study observations and caveats: Among the sequence variants, a highly shared cluster was likely an artifact of sequencing. TCR beta V- and J-gene trimming, according to a later analysis, was linked to a missense DCLRE1C variant. In a later analysis, common viral pathogens appeared linked to several of the most significant clusters. On later analysis, the bulk of CMV-associated TCR beta chains appeared to be HLA-restricted.

This CDR3 contains 12 residues. CDR1 is SQVTM and CDR2 is ANQGSEA in the germline V gene. V was clipped by 4 bases and J by 6 bases; unmatched bases: 3. V gene TRBV29-1 combines with J gene TRBJ1-5, with 7 bases lining up with TRBD1. Material: PBMCs. The TCR was taken from a woman in her sixties in good health and CMV-seropositive. Written as DNA, the CDR3 is TGCAGCGTTGGGGCAGGGGGTCAGCCCCAGCATTTT. It specifies CSVGAGGQPQHF. The whole variable domain, filled in from reference TRBV29-1 and TRBJ1-5, reads SAVISQKPSRDICQRGTSLTIQCQVDSQVTMMFWYRQQPGQSLTLIATANQGSEATYESGFVIDKFPISRPNLTFSTLTVSNMSPEDSSIYLCSVGAGGQPQHFGDGTRLSIL.